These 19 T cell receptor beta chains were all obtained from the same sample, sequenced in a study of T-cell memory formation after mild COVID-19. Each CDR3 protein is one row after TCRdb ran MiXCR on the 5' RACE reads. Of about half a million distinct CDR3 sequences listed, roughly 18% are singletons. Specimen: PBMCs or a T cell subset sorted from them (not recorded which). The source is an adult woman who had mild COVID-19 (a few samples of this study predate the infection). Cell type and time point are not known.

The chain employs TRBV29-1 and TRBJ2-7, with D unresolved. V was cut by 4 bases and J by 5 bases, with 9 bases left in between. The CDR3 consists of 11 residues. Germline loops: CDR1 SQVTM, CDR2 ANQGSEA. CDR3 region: CSVAEVHEQYF. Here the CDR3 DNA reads TGCAGCGTTGCTGAGGTCCACGAGCAGTACTTC.

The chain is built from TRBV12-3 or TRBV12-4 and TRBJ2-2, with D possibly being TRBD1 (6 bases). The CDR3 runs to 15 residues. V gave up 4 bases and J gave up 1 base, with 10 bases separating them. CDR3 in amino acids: CASSSDSRNTGELFF. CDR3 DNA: TGTGCCAGCAGTTCGGACAGTCGGAACACCGGGGAGCTGTTTTTT.

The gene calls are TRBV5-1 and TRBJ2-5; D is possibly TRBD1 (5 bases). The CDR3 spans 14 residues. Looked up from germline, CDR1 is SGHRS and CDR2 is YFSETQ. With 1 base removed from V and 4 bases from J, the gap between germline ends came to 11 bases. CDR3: CASSLSQVRETQYF. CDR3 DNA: TGCGCCAGCAGCTTGTCACAGGTCAGAGAGACCCAGTACTTC.

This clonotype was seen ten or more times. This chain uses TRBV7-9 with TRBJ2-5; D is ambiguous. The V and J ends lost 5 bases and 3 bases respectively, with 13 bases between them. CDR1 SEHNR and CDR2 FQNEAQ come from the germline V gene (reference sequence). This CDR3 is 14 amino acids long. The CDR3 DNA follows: TGTGCCAGCAGCCGGAAGGCGGTCGAAGAGACCCAGTACTTC. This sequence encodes CASSRKAVEETQYF.

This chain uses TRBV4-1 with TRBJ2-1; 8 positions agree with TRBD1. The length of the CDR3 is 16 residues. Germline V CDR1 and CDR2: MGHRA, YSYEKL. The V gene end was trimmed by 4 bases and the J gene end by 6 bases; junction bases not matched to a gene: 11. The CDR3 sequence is CASSPRWQGAGNEQFF. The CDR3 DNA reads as TGCGCCAGCAGCCCCAGGTGGCAGGGGGCGGGCAATGAGCAGTTCTTC.

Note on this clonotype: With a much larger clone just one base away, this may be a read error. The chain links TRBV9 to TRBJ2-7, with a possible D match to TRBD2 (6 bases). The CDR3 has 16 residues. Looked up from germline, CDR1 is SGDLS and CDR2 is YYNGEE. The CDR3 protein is CASRVGEGGFSYEQYF. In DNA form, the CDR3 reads TGTGCCAGCAGAGTAGGTGAGGGAGGCTTCTCCTACGAGCAGTACTTC.

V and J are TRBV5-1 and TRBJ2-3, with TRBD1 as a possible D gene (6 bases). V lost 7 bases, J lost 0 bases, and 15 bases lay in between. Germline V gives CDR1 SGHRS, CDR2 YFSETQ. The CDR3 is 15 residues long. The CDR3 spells CASSTTGSSTDTQYF. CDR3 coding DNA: TGCGCCAGCTCGACCACAGGGTCAAGCACAGATACGCAGTATTTT.

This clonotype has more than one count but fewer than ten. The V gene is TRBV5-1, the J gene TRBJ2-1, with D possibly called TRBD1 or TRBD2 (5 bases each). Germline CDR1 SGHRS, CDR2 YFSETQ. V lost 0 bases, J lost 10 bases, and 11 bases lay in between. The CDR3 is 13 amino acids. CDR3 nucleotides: TGCGCCAGCAGCTTGGGGGACCGCCAGGAGCAGTTCTTC. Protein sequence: CASSLGDRQEQFF.

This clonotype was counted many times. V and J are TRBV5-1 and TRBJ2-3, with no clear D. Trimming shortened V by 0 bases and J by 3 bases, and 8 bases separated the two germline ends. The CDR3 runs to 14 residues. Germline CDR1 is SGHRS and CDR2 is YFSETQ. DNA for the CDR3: TGCGCCAGCAGCTTGGAAGCTCGGACAGATACGCAGTATTTT. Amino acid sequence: CASSLEARTDTQYF.

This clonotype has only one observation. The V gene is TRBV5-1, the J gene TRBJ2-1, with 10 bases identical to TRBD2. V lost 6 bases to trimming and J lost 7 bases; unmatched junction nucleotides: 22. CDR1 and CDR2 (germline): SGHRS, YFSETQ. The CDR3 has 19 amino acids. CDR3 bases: TGCGCCAGCACTCCAGCGGGGGGGCTTTACGTCGCGGGCACAAATGAGCAGTTCTTC. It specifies CASTPAGGLYVAGTNEQFF.

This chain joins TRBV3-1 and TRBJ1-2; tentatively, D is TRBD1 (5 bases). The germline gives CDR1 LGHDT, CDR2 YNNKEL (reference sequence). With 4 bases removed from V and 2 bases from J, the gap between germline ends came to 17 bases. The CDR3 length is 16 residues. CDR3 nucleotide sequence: TGTGCCAGCAGCCGCTCATTTGGGACGGCGAACTATGGCTACACCTTC. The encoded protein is CASSRSFGTANYGYTF.

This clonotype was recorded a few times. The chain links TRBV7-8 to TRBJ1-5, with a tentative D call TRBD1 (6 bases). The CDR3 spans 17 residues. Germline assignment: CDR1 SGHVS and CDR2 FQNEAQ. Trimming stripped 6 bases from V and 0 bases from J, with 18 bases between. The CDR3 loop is CASSPEGPGHSNQPQHF. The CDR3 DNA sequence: TGTGCCAGCAGTCCAGAGGGGCCGGGACATAGCAATCAGCCCCAGCATTTT.

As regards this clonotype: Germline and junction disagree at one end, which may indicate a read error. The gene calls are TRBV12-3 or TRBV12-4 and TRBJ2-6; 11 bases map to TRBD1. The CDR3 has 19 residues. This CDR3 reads CASTLGQGADIHGANVMTF. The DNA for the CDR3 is TGTGCCAGCACCCTAGGACAGGGGGCCGACATCCACGGGGCCAACGTCATGACTTTC.

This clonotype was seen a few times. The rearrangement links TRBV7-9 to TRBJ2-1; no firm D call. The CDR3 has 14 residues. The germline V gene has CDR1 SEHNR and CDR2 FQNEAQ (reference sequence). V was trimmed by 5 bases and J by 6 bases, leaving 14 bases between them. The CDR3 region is CASSPPPSSNEQFF. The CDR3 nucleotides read TGTGCCAGCAGCCCTCCACCATCAAGCAATGAGCAGTTCTTC.

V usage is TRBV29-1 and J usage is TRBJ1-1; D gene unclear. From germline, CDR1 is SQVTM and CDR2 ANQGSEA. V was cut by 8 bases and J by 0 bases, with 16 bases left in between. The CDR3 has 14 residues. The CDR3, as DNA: TGCAGCACTGCCGGAGGTTCCTTGAACACTGAAGCTTTCTTT. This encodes CSTAGGSLNTEAFF.

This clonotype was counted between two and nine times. Written as DNA, the CDR3 is TGTGCCAGCAGTTTCAACGGCAATCAGCCCCAGCATTTT. Translated, it gives CASSFNGNQPQHF. The chain has TRBV12-3 or TRBV12-4 and TRBJ1-5; D remains unclear. V was cut by 3 bases and J by 2 bases, with 5 bases left in between. CDR3 length equals 13 residues.

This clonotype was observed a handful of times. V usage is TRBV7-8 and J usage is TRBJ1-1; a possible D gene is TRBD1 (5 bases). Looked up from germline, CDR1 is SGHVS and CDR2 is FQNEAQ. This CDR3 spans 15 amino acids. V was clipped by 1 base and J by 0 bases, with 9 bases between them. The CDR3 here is CASSLVRVMNTEAFF. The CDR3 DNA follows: TGTGCCAGCAGCTTAGTCAGGGTGATGAACACTGAAGCTTTCTTT.

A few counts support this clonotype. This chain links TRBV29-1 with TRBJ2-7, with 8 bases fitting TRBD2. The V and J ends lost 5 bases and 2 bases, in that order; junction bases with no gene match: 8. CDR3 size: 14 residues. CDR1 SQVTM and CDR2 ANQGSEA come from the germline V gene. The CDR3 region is CSVSSAGATYEQYF. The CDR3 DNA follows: TGCAGCGTTAGTTCAGCGGGGGCGACCTACGAGCAGTACTTC.

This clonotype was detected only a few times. Here the CDR3 reads CASRKGGGYEQYF. CDR3 in DNA: TGCGCCAGCAGAAAGGGGGGAGGCTACGAGCAGTACTTC. This chain uses TRBV5-1 with TRBJ2-7; D might be TRBD1 or TRBD2, each matching 6 bases. Germline assignment: CDR1 SGHRS and CDR2 YFSETQ. V lost 5 bases, J lost 3 bases, and 12 bases lay in between. The CDR3 totals 13 residues.